This T cell receptor (beta chain) was identified in a study of shared clonotypes between healthy human individuals. In the study overall: Three plates each covered CD4 naive and memory; CD8 naive two, CD8 memory one.

The study's findings and limits: Generally, naive subsets came out with larger estimated richness than memory subsets.

A remark on this clone: What it recognizes is unknown. This same CDR3 is encoded by further DNA sequences in the sample.

Repertoires were generated with immunoSEQ multiplex PCR, while TCRdb's copy carries only in-frame clones and drops some. The sample includes about 2.4 million clones, roughly 92% of them seen just once. The CDR3 sequence is 14 residues long. Germline V lookup: CDR1 MGHRA, CDR2 YSYEKL. The V gene lost 1 base and the J gene lost 2 bases, with 8 bases spanning the gap. The TCR sequence derives from a man aged 18 to 30 in good health. Source material: naive CD4+ T cells sorted from blood. As to subset: CD45RA+ positively selected. The chain has TRBV4-1 and TRBJ2-5, with a possible D match to TRBD2 (5 bases). This chain's CDR3 is CASSQGLAQETQYF. The DNA for the CDR3 is TGCGCCAGCAGCCAAGGGCTAGCACAAGAGACCCAGTACTTC.